The 8 T cell receptor beta chains presented below share a single source sample, sequenced in a study of OX40 agonist ivuxolimab in advanced cancers. Generated by immunoSEQ multiplex PCR, the TCRdb table keeps only in-frame clones and is missing some. The sample lists 60,000 to 90,000 clones, around 80% occurring once. Material: CD4+ or CD8+ T cells sorted from blood, obtained in a trial of the OX40 agonist ivuxolimab. The receptor source for this set is an adult with an advanced solid tumor such as melanoma, head and neck, liver or kidney cancer.

J is TRBJ2-3 and V is TRBV7-9; perhaps TRBD2 as D (7 bases). CDR1 and CDR2 (germline): SEHNR, FQNEAQ (reference sequence). V lost 6 bases and J lost 2, with 27 bases in between. The CDR3 has 19 amino acids. The CDR3 DNA follows: TGTGCCAGCAGGCCTATTGTGGGGGGGCGCGGGGATTCCACAGATACGCAGTATTTT. It encodes CASRPIVGGRGDSTDTQYF.

The rearrangement links TRBV30 to TRBJ2-3; D is unresolved. V dropped 3 bases and J dropped 3 bases, with 10 bases sitting between them. The V gene's germline CDR1 is GTSNPN and CDR2 SVGIG (reference sequence). The CDR3 runs 13 residues. The CDR3 is CAWRANPTDTQYF. CDR3 nucleotides: TGTGCCTGGAGGGCCAACCCTACAGATACGCAGTATTTT.

The J gene is TRBJ2-2, the V gene TRBV18; TRBD2 aligns across 11 bases. Germline CDR1 KGHSH, CDR2 LQKENI. J gave up 3 bases and V 2 bases, and 14 bases lay outside the gene matches. The CDR3 extends over 20 amino acids. The CDR3 region is CASSPRTGLAELMDTGELFF. The CDR3 bases are TGTGCCAGCTCACCAAGAACGGGACTAGCGGAGTTGATGGACACCGGGGAGCTGTTTTTT.

This chain links TRBV7-8 with TRBJ1-5; the D is unclear. Germline V lookup: CDR1 SGHVS, CDR2 FQNEAQ. The CDR3 length is 16 residues. V lost 3 bases and J 0 bases, leaving 12 bases between the germline ends. The CDR3: CASSLARSLSNQPQHF. The CDR3 bases are TGTGCCAGCAGCTTGGCTCGGTCCCTTAGCAATCAGCCCCAGCATTTT.

The chain uses TRBV19 and TRBJ1-5; perhaps TRBD1 as D (5 bases). This CDR3 region has 15 residues. The germline CDR1 and CDR2 sequences are LNHDA and SQIVND (reference sequence). Trimming took 6 bases from V and 5 from J, leaving 17 bases between them. CDR3 region: CASSRQLVIHQPQHF. Here the CDR3 DNA reads TGTGCCAGTAGCCGACAGCTGGTTATACATCAGCCCCAGCATTTT. Full variable domain (remainder filled in from reference TRBV19 and TRBJ1-5): DGGITQSPKYLFRKEGQNVTLSCEQNLNHDAMYWYRQDPGQGLRLIYYSQIVNDFQKGDIAEGYSVSREKKESFPLTVTSAQKNPTAFYLCASSRQLVIHQPQHFGDGTRLSIL.

This clone was found once. This chain connects TRBV18 to TRBJ2-3, with D uncertain. CDR3 length equals 14 residues. CDR1 is KGHSH and CDR2 is LQKENI in the germline V gene. The V end lost 3 bases, the J end lost 2 bases, and 9 bases lay between the germline ends. This chain's CDR3 is CASSPRINTDTQYF. The CDR3 nucleotides are TGTGCCAGCTCACCGAGAATAAACACAGATACGCAGTATTTT.

The genes are TRBV18 and TRBJ2-2; D unresolved. The V and J ends lost 1 base and 0 bases respectively, with 9 bases between them. The CDR3 is 16 amino acids. Germline values: CDR1 KGHSH, CDR2 LQKENI. DNA of the CDR3: TGTGCCAGCTCACCACAAGCAACCGCGAACACCGGGGAGCTGTTTTTT. Protein product: CASSPQATANTGELFF.

The chain recombines TRBV4-1 with TRBJ2-7, with 8 bases matching TRBD1. The CDR3 runs to 16 residues. Germline trimming cut 3 bases from V and 1 base from J; bases unmatched to any gene: 8. Per the germline V gene, CDR1 is MGHRA and CDR2 is YSYEKL. The CDR3 loop is CASSHRDRRISYEQYF. As DNA, the CDR3 is TGCGCCAGCAGCCACCGGGACAGGAGAATATCCTACGAGCAGTACTTC.